This is a list of T cell receptor beta chains from one sample in a study of blood T cells in healthy people across ages. TCRdb ran MiXCR on the 5' RACE reads and lists one entry per CDR3 protein. The sample carries about a million distinct CDR3 sequences, less than 45% recorded once. The sample taken for sequencing was blood. These receptors all stem from a man younger than 35 in good health. Each CDR3 is given without its conserved first and last residue. Each record gives: CDR3 protein, V gene.

CDR3aa: ASSYQGGNQPQH
v_gene: TRBV6-5

CDR3aa: ASIWSAYTGELF
v_gene: TRBV7-2

CDR3aa: AGTTRSQRGGSYNEQF
v_gene: TRBV6-2/TRBV6-3

CDR3aa: AWSVRRQTNNEQF
v_gene: TRBV30

CDR3aa: ASRQSSYNEQF
v_gene: TRBV12-3/TRBV12-4

CDR3aa: ASSSIAGQETQY
v_gene: TRBV5-1

CDR3aa: ASIAVIVPRQNYGYT
v_gene: TRBV6-2/TRBV6-3

CDR3aa: ASSLEGTAAGNSPLH
v_gene: TRBV5-1

CDR3aa: ASSQEPSTSAGELF
v_gene: TRBV4-3

CDR3aa: ASSYSPATGAGEKLF
v_gene: TRBV6-5

CDR3aa: ASSARGRAKNIQY
v_gene: TRBV13

CDR3aa: ASSSWTSGDADTQY
v_gene: TRBV5-1

CDR3aa: ASSWTSGGPRPDTQY
v_gene: TRBV6-2/TRBV6-3

CDR3aa: ATGRTNIGELF
v_gene: TRBV6-2/TRBV6-3

CDR3aa: ASRANENTEAF
v_gene: TRBV5-1

CDR3aa: ASRHGRTFTDTQY
v_gene: TRBV3-1

CDR3aa: ASSTRSGTNSPLH
v_gene: TRBV12-3/TRBV12-4

CDR3aa: ASSLGLSGGTDTQY
v_gene: TRBV7-2

CDR3aa: SARFRGAYEQY
v_gene: TRBV20-1

CDR3aa: SVETSGEAYEQY
v_gene: TRBV29-1

CDR3aa: ASSVTETGRGDEAF
v_gene: TRBV9

CDR3aa: SAEQGTDTQY
v_gene: TRBV20-1

CDR3aa: ASSLATRETQH
v_gene: TRBV7-9

CDR3aa: ASSLGGAGASGRNEQF
v_gene: TRBV7-2

CDR3aa: SARSGGLNTEAF
v_gene: TRBV20-1

CDR3aa: ATSDSTDGATNEKLF
v_gene: TRBV24-1

CDR3aa: ASSQESPDGYT
v_gene: TRBV14

CDR3aa: ASSLVRGLYEQY
v_gene: TRBV7-9

CDR3aa: ASSQDSASWRRGTQY
v_gene: TRBV7-2

CDR3aa: SAEGRGYT
v_gene: TRBV29-1

CDR3aa: ASSYKRGLSYNEQF
v_gene: TRBV6-6

CDR3aa: ASSRPSPPNYGYT
v_gene: TRBV7-2

CDR3aa: AIGQGTDTQY
v_gene: TRBV10-3

CDR3aa: ASSLEWGRNEQY
v_gene: TRBV12-3/TRBV12-4

CDR3aa: ASSLPGTPSEAF
v_gene: TRBV13

CDR3aa: AISEQAGHFEKLF
v_gene: TRBV10-3

CDR3aa: SAREPGPFNSPLH
v_gene: TRBV20-1

CDR3aa: ASSPSSEAQY
v_gene: TRBV7-2

CDR3aa: ASSSRYYEQY
v_gene: TRBV7-9

CDR3aa: ASSVTEEEKLF
v_gene: TRBV9

CDR3aa: SATLGQGSYNEQY
v_gene: TRBV20-1

CDR3aa: AGTPRDRSSYNSPLH
v_gene: TRBV5-1

CDR3aa: SAKNREVSYGYT
v_gene: TRBV20-1

CDR3aa: ASSYEGGGNQPQH
v_gene: TRBV6-6

CDR3aa: ATSRGRGANYGYT
v_gene: TRBV15

CDR3aa: ASSITSATSTDTQY
v_gene: TRBV19

CDR3aa: ASSDLGGPDTYNEQF
v_gene: TRBV6-1

CDR3aa: SVERRLNTEAF
v_gene: TRBV29-1